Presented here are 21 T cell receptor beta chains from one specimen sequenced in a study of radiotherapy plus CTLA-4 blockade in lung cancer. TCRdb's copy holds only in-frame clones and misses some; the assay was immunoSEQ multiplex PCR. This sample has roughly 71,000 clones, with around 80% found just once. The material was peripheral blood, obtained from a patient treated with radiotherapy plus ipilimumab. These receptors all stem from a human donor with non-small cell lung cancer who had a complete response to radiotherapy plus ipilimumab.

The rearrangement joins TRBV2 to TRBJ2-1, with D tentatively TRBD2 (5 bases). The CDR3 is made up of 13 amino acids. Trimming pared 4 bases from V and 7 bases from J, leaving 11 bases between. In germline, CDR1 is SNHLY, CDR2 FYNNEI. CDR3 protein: CASSVQAGNEQFF. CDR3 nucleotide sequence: TGTGCCAGCAGTGTTCAGGCGGGTAATGAGCAGTTCTTC.

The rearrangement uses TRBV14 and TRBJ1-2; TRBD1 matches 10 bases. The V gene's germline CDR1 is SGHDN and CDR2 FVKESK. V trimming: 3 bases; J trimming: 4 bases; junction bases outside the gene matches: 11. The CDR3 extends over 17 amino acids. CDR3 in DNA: TGTGCCAGCAGCCATTACCTCGGACAGGGGGTTTCCTATGGCTACACCTTC. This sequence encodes CASSHYLGQGVSYGYTF. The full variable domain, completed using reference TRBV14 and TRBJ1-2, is EAGVTQFPSHSVIEKGQTVTLRCDPISGHDNLYWYRRVMGKEIKFLLHFVKESKQDESGMPNNRFLAERTGGTYSTLKVQPAELEDSGVYFCASSHYLGQGVSYGYTFGSGTRLTVV.

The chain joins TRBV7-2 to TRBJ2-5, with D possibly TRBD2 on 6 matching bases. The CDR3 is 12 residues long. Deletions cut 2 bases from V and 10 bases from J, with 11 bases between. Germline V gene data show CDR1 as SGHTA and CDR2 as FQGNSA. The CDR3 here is CASSLYGGIQYF. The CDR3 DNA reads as TGTGCCAGCAGCTTATACGGGGGAATCCAGTACTTC.

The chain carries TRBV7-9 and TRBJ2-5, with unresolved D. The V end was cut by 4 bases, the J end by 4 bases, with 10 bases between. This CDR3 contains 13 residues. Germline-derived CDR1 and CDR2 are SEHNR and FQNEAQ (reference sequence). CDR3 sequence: CASSSGDTETQYF. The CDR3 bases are TGTGCCAGCAGCTCCGGAGACACAGAGACCCAGTACTTC. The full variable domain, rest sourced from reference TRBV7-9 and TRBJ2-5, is DTGVSQNPRHKITKRGQNVTFRCDPISEHNRLYWYRQTLGQGPEFLTYFQNEAQLEKSRLLSDRFSAERPKGSFSTLEIQRTEQGDSAMYLCASSSGDTETQYFGPGTRLLVL.

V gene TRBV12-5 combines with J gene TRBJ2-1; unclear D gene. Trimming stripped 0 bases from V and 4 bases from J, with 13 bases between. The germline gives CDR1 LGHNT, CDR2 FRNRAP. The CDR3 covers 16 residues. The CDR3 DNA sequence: TGTGCTAGTGGTTTGGTACTCGGCACTTTGTACAATGAGCAGTTCTTC. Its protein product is CASGLVLGTLYNEQFF.

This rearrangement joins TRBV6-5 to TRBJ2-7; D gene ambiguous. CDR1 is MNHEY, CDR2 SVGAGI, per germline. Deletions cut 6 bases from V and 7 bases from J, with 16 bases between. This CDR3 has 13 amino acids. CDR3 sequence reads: CASRSMTWGEQYF. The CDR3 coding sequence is TGTGCCAGCAGGAGTATGACTTGGGGAGAGCAGTACTTC.

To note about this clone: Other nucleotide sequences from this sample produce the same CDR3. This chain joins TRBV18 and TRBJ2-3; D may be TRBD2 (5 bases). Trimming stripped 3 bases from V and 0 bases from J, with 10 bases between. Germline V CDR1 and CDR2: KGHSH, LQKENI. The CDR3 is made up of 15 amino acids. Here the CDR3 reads CASSPASTSTDTQYF. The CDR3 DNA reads TGTGCCAGCTCACCCGCTAGCACTAGCACAGATACGCAGTATTTT.

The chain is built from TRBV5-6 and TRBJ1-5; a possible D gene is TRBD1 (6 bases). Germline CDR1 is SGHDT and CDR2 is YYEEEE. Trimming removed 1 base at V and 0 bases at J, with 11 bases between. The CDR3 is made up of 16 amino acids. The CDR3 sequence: CASSLLGHRSNQPQHF. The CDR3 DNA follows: TGTGCCAGCAGCTTGTTGGGACATCGTAGCAATCAGCCCCAGCATTTT. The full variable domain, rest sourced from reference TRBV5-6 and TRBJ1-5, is DAGVTQSPTHLIKTRGQQVTLRCSPKSGHDTVSWYQQALGQGPQFIFQYYEEEERQRGNFPDRFSGHQFPNYSSELNVNALLLGDSALYLCASSLLGHRSNQPQHFGDGTRLSIL.

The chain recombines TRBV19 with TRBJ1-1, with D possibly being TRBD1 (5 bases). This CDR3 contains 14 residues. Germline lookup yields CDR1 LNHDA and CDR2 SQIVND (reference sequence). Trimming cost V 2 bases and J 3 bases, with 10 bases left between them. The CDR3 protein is CASSIRPGDTEAFF. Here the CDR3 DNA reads TGTGCCAGTAGTATAAGGCCGGGGGACACTGAAGCTTTCTTT. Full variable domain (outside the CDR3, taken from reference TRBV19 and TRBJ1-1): DGGITQSPKYLFRKEGQNVTLSCEQNLNHDAMYWYRQDPGQGLRLIYYSQIVNDFQKGDIAEGYSVSREKKESFPLTVTSAQKNPTAFYLCASSIRPGDTEAFFGQGTRLTVV.

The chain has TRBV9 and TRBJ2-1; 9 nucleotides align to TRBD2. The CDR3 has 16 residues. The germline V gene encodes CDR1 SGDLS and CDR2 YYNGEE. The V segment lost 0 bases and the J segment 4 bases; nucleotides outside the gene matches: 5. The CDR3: CASSVVSGGQYNEQFF. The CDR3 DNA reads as TGTGCCAGCAGCGTAGTTAGCGGGGGTCAATACAATGAGCAGTTCTTC.

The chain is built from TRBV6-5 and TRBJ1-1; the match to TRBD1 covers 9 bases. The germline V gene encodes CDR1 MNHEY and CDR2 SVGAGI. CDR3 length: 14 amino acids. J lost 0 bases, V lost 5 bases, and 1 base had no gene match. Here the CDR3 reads CASSGTGMNTEAFF. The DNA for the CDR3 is TGTGCCAGCAGTGGGACAGGGATGAACACTGAAGCTTTCTTT.

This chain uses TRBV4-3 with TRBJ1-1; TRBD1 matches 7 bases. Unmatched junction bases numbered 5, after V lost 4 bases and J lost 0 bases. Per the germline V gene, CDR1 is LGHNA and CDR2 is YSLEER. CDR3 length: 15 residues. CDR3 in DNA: TGCGCCAGCAGCCCGCGGACAGGCATGAACACTGAAGCTTTCTTT. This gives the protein CASSPRTGMNTEAFF.

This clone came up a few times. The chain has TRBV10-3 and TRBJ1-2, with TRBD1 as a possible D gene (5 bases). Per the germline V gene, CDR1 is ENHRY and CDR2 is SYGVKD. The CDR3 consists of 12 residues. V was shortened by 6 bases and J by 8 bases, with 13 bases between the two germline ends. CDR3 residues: CAISAGREGYTF. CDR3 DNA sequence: TGTGCCATCAGCGCAGGGAGGGAAGGCTACACCTTC.

CDR3 sequence (DNA): TGTGCCAGCAGCTCAGCGACAGGGGTTAGTTCACCCCTCCACTTT. Its protein is CASSSATGVSSPLHF. V usage is TRBV5-6 and J usage is TRBJ1-6, with 8 bases matching TRBD1. CDR1 SGHDT and CDR2 YYEEEE come from the germline V gene. The junction had 8 bases not matched to a gene; V was cut back by 3 bases and J by 9 bases. There are 15 residues in the CDR3. Drawing the rest from reference TRBV5-6 and TRBJ1-6, the complete variable domain is DAGVTQSPTHLIKTRGQQVTLRCSPKSGHDTVSWYQQALGQGPQFIFQYYEEEERQRGNFPDRFSGHQFPNYSSELNVNALLLGDSALYLCASSSATGVSSPLHFGNGTRLTVT.

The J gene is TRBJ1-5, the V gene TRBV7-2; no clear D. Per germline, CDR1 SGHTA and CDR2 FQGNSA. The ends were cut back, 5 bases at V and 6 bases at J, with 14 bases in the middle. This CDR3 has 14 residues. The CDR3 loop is CASSGQGMGQPQHF. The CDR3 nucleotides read TGTGCCAGCAGCGGTCAAGGGATGGGTCAGCCCCAGCATTTT.

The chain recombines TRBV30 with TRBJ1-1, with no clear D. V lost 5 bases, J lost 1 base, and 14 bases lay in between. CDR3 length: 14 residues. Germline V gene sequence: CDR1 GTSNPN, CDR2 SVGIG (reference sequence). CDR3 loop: CAWGGIFPNTEAFF. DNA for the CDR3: TGTGCCTGGGGAGGAATTTTTCCGAACACTGAAGCTTTCTTT. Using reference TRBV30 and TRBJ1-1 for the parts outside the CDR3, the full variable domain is SQTIHQWPATLVQPVGSPLSLECTVEGTSNPNLYWYRQAAGRGLQLLFYSVGIGQISSEVPQNLSASRPQDRQFILSSKKLLLSDSGFYLCAWGGIFPNTEAFFGQGTRLTVV.

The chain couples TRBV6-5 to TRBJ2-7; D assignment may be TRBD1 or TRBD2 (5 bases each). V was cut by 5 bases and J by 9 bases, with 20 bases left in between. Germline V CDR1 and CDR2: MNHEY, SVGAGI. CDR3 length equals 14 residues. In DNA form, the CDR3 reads TGTGCCAGCAGTAAACGGGACGGCGCTATCGGGCAGTACTTC. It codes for CASSKRDGAIGQYF.

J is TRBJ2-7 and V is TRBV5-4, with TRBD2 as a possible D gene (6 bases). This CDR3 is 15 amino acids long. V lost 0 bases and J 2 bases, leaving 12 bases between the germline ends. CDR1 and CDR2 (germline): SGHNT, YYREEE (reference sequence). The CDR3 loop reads CASSLGVGGPYEQYF. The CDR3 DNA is TGTGCCAGCAGCTTGGGGGTCGGGGGACCCTACGAGCAGTACTTC.

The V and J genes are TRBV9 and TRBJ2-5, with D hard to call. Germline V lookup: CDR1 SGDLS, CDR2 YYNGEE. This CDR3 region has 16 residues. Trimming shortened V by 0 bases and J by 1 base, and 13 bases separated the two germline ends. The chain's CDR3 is CASSVGPGPVQETQYF. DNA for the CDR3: TGTGCCAGCAGCGTAGGTCCAGGACCGGTCCAAGAGACCCAGTACTTC.

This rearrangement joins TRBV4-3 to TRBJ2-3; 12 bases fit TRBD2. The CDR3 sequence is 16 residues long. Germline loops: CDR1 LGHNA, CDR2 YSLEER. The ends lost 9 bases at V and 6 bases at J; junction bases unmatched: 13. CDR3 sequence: CASQRLAGGSVDTQYF. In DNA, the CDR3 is TGCGCCAGTCAGAGGCTAGCGGGGGGGAGCGTGGATACGCAGTATTTT.

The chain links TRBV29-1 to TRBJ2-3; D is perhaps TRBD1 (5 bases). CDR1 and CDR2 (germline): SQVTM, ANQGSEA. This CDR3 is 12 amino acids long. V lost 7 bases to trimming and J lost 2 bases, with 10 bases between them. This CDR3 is CSAETDTDTQYF. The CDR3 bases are TGCAGCGCCGAGACAGACACAGATACGCAGTATTTT.